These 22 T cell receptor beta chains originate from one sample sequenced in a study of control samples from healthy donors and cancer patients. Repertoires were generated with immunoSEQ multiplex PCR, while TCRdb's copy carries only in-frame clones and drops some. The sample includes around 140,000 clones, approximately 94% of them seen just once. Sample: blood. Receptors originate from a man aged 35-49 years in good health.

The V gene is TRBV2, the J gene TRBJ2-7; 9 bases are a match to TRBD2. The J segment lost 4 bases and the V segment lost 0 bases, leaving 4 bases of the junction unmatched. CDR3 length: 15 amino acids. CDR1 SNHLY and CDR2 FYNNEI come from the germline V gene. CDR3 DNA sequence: TGTGCCAGCAGTGAAGCTGGCGGGGGGGCTTACGAGCAGTACTTC. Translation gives CASSEAGGGAYEQYF.

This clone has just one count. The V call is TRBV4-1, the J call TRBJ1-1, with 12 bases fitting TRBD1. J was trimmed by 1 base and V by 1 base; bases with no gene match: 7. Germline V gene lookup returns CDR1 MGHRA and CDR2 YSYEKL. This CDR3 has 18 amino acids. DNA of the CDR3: TGCGCCAGCAGCCAAGTGGGGACAGGGGGCAGAGGGAACACTGAAGCTTTCTTT. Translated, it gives CASSQVGTGGRGNTEAFF.

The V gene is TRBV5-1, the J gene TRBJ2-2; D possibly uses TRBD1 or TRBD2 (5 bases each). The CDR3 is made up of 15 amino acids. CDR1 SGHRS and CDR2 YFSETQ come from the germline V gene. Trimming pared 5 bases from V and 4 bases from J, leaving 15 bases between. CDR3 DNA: TGCGCCAGCAGTTCAGACGGGACCATCACCGGGGAGCTGTTTTTT. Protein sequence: CASSSDGTITGELFF.

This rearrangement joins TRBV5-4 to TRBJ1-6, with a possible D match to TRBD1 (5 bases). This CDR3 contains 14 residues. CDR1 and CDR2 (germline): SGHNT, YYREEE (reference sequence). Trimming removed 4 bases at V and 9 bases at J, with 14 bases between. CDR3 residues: CASSPRGGTSPLHF. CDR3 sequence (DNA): TGTGCCAGCAGCCCGCGGGGGGGGACTTCACCCCTCCACTTT.

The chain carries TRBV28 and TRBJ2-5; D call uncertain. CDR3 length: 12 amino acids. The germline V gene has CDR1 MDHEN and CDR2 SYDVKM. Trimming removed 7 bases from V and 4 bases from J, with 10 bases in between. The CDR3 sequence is CASNDGRETQYF. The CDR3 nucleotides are TGTGCCAGCAATGATGGGCGAGAGACCCAGTACTTC.

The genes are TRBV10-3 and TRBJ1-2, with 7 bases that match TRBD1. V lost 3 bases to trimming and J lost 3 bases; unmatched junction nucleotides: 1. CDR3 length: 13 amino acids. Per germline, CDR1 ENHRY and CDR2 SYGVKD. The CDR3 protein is CAISDGQDYGYTF. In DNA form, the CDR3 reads TGTGCCATCAGTGACGGACAGGACTATGGCTACACCTTC.

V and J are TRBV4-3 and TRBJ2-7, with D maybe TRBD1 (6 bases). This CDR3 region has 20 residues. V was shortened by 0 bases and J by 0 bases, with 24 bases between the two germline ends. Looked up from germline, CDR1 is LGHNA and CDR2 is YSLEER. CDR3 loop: CASSQDISQGIRVSSYEQYF. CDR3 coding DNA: TGCGCCAGCAGCCAAGATATTTCACAGGGAATACGAGTTAGCTCCTACGAGCAGTACTTC.

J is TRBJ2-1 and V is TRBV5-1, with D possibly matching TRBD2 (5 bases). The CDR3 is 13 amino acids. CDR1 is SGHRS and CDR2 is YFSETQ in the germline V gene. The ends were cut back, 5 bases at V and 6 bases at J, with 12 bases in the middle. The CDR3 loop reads CASSSDWGNEQFF. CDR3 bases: TGCGCCAGCAGTTCGGACTGGGGCAATGAGCAGTTCTTC.

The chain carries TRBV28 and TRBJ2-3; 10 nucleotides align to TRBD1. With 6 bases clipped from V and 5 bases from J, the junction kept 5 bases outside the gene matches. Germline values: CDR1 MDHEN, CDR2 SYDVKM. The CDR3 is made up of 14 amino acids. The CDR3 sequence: CASSRDRGVDTQYF. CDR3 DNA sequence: TGTGCCAGCAGCCGGGACAGGGGAGTAGATACGCAGTATTTT.

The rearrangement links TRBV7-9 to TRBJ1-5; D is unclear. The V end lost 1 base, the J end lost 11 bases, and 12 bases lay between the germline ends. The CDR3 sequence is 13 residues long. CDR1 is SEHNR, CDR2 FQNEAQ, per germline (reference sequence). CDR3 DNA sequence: TGTGCCAGCAGCTTAGGGTCGATGACGGCCCAGCATTTT. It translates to CASSLGSMTAQHF.

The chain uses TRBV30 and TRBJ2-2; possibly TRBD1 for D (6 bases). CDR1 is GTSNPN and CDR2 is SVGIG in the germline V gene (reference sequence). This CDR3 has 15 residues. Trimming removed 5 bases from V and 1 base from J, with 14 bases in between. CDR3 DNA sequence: TGTGCCTGGCACCCAGGGGCTAGGAACACCGGGGAGCTGTTTTTT. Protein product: CAWHPGARNTGELFF.

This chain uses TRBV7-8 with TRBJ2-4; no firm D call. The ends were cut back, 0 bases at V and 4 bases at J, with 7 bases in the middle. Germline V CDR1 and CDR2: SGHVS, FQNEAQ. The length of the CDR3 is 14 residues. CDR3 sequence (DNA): TGTGCCAGCAGCTTAGCAGATCGAAAAAACATTCAGTACTTC. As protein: CASSLADRKNIQYF.

This chain's CDR3 is CASSDPLAGAVGNEQFF. CDR3 bases: TGTGCCAGCAGTGATCCCCTAGCGGGAGCAGTGGGGAATGAGCAGTTCTTC. This rearrangement joins TRBV2 to TRBJ2-1, with 10 bases fitting TRBD2. The CDR3 consists of 17 residues. V dropped 3 bases and J dropped 7; count of bases not matched to a gene: 12. Germline-derived CDR1 and CDR2 are SNHLY and FYNNEI. The full variable domain, rest sourced from reference TRBV2 and TRBJ2-1, is EPEVTQTPSHQVTQMGQEVILRCVPISNHLYFYWYRQILGQKVEFLVSFYNNEISEKSEIFDDQFSVERPDGSNFTLKIRSTKLEDSAMYFCASSDPLAGAVGNEQFFGPGTRLTVL.

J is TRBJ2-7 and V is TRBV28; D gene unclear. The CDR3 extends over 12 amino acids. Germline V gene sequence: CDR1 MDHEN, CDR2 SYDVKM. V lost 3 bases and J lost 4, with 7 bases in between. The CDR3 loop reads CASSFQEYEQYF. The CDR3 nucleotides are TGTGCCAGCAGTTTCCAGGAATACGAGCAGTACTTC. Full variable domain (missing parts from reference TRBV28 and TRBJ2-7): DVKVTQSSRYLVKRTGEKVFLECVQDMDHENMFWYRQDPGLGLRLIYFSYDVKMKEKGDIPEGYSVSREKKERFSLILESASTNQTSMYLCASSFQEYEQYFGPGTRLTVT.

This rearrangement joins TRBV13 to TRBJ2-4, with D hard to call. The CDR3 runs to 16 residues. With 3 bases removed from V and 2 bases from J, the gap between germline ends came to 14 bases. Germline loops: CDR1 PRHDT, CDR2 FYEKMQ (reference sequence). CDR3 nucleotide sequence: TGTGCCAGCAGCTTTCAGGACGACGCCACCAAAAACATTCAGTACTTC. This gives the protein CASSFQDDATKNIQYF.

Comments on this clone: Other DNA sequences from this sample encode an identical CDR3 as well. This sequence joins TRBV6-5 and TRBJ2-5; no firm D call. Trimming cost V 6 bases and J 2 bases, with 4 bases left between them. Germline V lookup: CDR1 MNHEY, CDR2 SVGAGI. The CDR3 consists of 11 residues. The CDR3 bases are TGTGCCAGCAGCCCGCAAGAGACCCAGTACTTC. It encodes CASSPQETQYF.

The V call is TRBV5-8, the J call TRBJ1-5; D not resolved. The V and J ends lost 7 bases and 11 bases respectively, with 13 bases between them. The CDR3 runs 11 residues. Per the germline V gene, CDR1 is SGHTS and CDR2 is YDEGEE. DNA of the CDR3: TGTGCCAGCGCCAGTGGTACCGCCCAGCATTTT. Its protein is CASASGTAQHF.

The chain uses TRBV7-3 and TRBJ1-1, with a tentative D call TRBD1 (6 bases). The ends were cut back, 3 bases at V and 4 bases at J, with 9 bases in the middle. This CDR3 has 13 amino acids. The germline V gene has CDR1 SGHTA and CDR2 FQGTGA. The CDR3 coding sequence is TGTGCCAGCAGCTTGTGGGGGCCCACTGAAGCTTTCTTT. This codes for CASSLWGPTEAFF. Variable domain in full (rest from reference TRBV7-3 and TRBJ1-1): GAGVSQTPSNKVTEKGKYVELRCDPISGHTALYWYRQSLGQGPEFLIYFQGTGAADDSGLPNDRFFAVRPEGSVSTLKIQRTERGDSAVYLCASSLWGPTEAFFGQGTRLTVV.

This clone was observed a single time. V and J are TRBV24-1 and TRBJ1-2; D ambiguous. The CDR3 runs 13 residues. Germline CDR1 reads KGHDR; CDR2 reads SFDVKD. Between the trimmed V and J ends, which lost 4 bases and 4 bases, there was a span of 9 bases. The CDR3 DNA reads TGTGCCACCAGTGAAAACACCTTCTATGGCTACACCTTC. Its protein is CATSENTFYGYTF.

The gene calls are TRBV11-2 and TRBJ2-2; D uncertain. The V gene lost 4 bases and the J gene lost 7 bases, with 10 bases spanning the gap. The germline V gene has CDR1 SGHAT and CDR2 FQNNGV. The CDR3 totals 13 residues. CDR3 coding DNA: TGTGCCAGCAGCTCCCATTCGGGCGGGGAGCTGTTTTTT. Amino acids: CASSSHSGGELFF.

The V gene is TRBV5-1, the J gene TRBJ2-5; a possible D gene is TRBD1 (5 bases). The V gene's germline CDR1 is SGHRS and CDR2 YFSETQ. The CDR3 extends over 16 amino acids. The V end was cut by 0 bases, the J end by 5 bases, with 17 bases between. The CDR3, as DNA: TGCGCCAGCAGCTTGGCTGGGGAAGGGGCGAGGGAGACCCAGTACTTC. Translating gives CASSLAGEGARETQYF. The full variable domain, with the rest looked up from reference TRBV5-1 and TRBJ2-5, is KAGVTQTPRYLIKTRGQQVTLSCSPISGHRSVSWYQQTPGQGLQFLFEYFSETQRNKGNFPGRFSGRQFSNSRSEMNVSTLELGDSALYLCASSLAGEGARETQYFGPGTRLLVL.

CDR3 residues: CASSEGQSSQPQHF. Written as DNA, the CDR3 is TGTGCCAGCAGCGAAGGACAGTCTAGTCAGCCCCAGCATTTT. This chain joins TRBV13 and TRBJ1-5, with a tentative D call TRBD1 (6 bases). The CDR3 covers 14 residues. Germline V lookup: CDR1 PRHDT, CDR2 FYEKMQ (reference sequence). Trimming cost V 5 bases and J 6 bases, with 14 bases left between them.